This T cell receptor beta chain was obtained from a study of persistence of HIV-infected CD4 T cells. Study-level findings and limits: TCRbeta richness was lower in CMV- and Gag-responding cells than in anti-CD3/anti-CD28-responding cells.

The stimulus was lysate of CMV-infected fibroblasts, 8.5 to 10 ug/mL. CD40L-negative CD69-negative CD45RO-high memory CD4+ T cells were sorted as populations depleted of antigen-responding cells. Sequencing used immunoSEQ version 4 in survey mode. TCRdb's table, derived via immunoSEQ multiplex PCR, lists solely in-frame clones and lacks some. The sample includes tens of thousands of clones, under 85% of them seen just once. As regards this clone: Antigen unknown.

The V and J ends lost 10 bases and 4 bases, in that order; junction bases with no gene match: 10. Germline V lookup: CDR1 ENHRY, CDR2 SYGVKD. CDR3 length equals 14 residues. This sample comprised CD4+ T cells sorted from PBMCs after roughly 18-hour stimulation, obtained from a patient who received antiretroviral therapy. The source is an adult man with HIV who was CMV-seropositive. The rearrangement links TRBV10-3 to TRBJ1-2, with 9 bases matching TRBD1. CDR3 protein: CATSGQGPSYGYTF. The CDR3 nucleotides are TGTGCCACCTCCGGACAGGGGCCTTCCTATGGCTACACCTTC.